Presented here are 24 T cell receptor beta chains from one specimen sequenced in a study of CD8+CD57+ T cells in acquired aplastic anemia. Genomic DNA constituted the template upon which TCR beta VDJ and CDR3 profiling was performed. TCRdb passed the reads through MiXCR, listing each CDR3 protein once. The sample lists 130,000 or so distinct CDR3 sequences, less than 45% seen once, with less than 8.5% in the top ten. Sequenced material: sorted CD4+, CD8+, or CD8+CD57+ T cells (not recorded which) from PBMCs. These receptor sequences come from a human donor in good health, serving as a control.

The rearrangement uses TRBV25-1 and TRBJ1-5, with 7 bases fitting TRBD1. CDR3 length: 14 residues. The J segment lost 3 bases and the V segment lost 4 bases, leaving 3 bases of the junction unmatched. Germline V gives CDR1 MGHDK, CDR2 SYGVNS. The DNA of the CDR3 is TGTGCCAGCAGTGCCGACAGGGTCAATCAGCCCCAGCATTTT. This translates into CASSADRVNQPQHF.

The chain's CDR3 is CATSGRDRDSPLHF. CDR3 coding DNA: TGTGCCACCAGTGGCCGGGACAGGGATTCACCCCTCCACTTT. The chain couples TRBV24-1 to TRBJ1-6; 9 bases line up with TRBD1. This CDR3 region has 14 residues. Germline V gene data show CDR1 as KGHDR and CDR2 as SFDVKD. After removal of 5 bases from V and 8 bases from J, the junction contained 3 bases not matched to a gene.

This clonotype has ten or more counts. The rearrangement uses TRBV24-1 and TRBJ1-2; possible D gene TRBD1, 5 bases. The CDR3 length is 14 residues. V gave up 4 bases and J gave up 4 bases, with 12 bases separating them. Germline V gives CDR1 KGHDR, CDR2 SFDVKD. The CDR3 region is CATSDPTAGYGYTF. CDR3 in DNA: TGTGCCACCAGTGACCCGACAGCCGGCTATGGCTACACCTTC.

At least ten counts were recorded for this clonotype. A much bigger clone sits one base away, suggesting this may be a read error. In DNA, the CDR3 is TGTGTCAGCAGGGCTAACAGGGGGAGAGGCACTGAAGCTTTCTTT. Its translation is CVSRANRGRGTEAFF. The chain employs TRBV2 and TRBJ1-1, with TRBD1 matching 8 bases. Germline V gene data show CDR1 as SNHLY and CDR2 as FYNNEI. The CDR3 has 15 residues.

V gene TRBV10-2 combines with J gene TRBJ2-5; 12 bases fit TRBD2. V lost 6 bases, J lost 5 bases, and 4 bases stayed unmatched. CDR3 size: 14 residues. Germline V CDR1 and CDR2: WSHSY, SAAADI. This CDR3 reads CASSGTSGRETQYF. Written as DNA, the CDR3 is TGCGCCAGCAGCGGGACTAGCGGGCGGGAGACCCAGTACTTC.

This clonotype was counted a single time. A single base separates this from a much larger clone, so it may be a read error. The chain has TRBV11-2 and TRBJ1-2; TRBD1 matches 7 bases. The V gene end was trimmed by 6 bases and the J gene end by 4 bases; junction bases not matched to a gene: 14. Germline-derived CDR1 and CDR2 are SGHAT and FQNNGV. There are 16 residues in the CDR3. This chain's CDR3 is CASSPGGGPRSYGYTF. The CDR3 region has the DNA TGTGCCAGCAGTCCCGGAGGGGGCCCACGTTCCTATGGCTACACCTTC.

The rearrangement joins TRBV7-3 to TRBJ2-2, with D perhaps matching TRBD2 (5 bases). V was clipped by 5 bases and J by 7 bases, with 8 bases between them. Germline CDR1 and CDR2: SGHTA and FQGTGA. The CDR3 runs 12 residues. CDR3 bases: TGTGCCAGCAGCACAGAGGGCGGGGAGCTGTTTTTT. Amino acid sequence: CASSTEGGELFF.

This clonotype occurred a few times. The chain carries TRBV27 and TRBJ1-5; 8 bases align to TRBD1. Trimming cost V 5 bases and J 2 bases; bases outside gene matches: 11. The CDR3 loop spans 17 amino acids. Germline CDR1 and CDR2: MNHEY and SMNVEV (reference sequence). CDR3 loop: CASSRFFSGGGNQPQHF. DNA of the CDR3: TGTGCCAGCAGTCGGTTCTTCTCAGGGGGCGGCAATCAGCCCCAGCATTTT.

A single count supports this clonotype. A read error may produce the germline difference seen at one junction end. The chain links TRBV12-5 to TRBJ2-1, with TRBD2 matching over 9 bases. In germline, CDR1 is LGHNT, CDR2 FRNRAP. The CDR3 has 15 amino acids. The CDR3 bases are TGTGCTAGTGGTTTTAGCGGGAGTCCCGGCAATGAGCAGTCCTTC. This sequence encodes CASGFSGSPGNEQSF.

This sequence joins TRBV20-1 and TRBJ1-5; weak D call: TRBD1 (6 bases). Germline V lookup: CDR1 DFQATT, CDR2 SNEGSKA (reference sequence). The V and J ends lost 3 bases and 13 bases respectively, with 25 bases between them. The CDR3 spans 15 residues. The CDR3 coding sequence is TGCAGTGCTAGGATCAAGGCAGGGGTACCAGGTACGCAGCATTTT. Its translation: CSARIKAGVPGTQHF.

A word on this clonotype: With a much larger clone just one base away, this may be a read error. The chain links TRBV20-1 to TRBJ1-3; D call uncertain. The length of the CDR3 is 15 residues. Trimming stripped 2 bases from V and 4 bases from J, with 15 bases between. In germline, CDR1 is DFQATT, CDR2 SNEGSKA (reference sequence). Here the CDR3 reads CSARIRGGLGNTIYF. In DNA form, the CDR3 reads TGCAGTGCTAGAATACGGGGTGGTTTAGGAAACACCATATATTTT.

The gene calls are TRBV19 and TRBJ2-3; D assignment may be TRBD1 or TRBD2 (6 bases each). V shed 4 bases and J shed 1 base, with 18 bases lying between them. Germline V gene data show CDR1 as LNHDA and CDR2 as SQIVND (reference sequence). This CDR3 is built from 17 residues. CDR3: CASSRRPGAFGTDTQYF. CDR3 nucleotide sequence: TGTGCCAGTAGTAGGCGCCCGGGGGCCTTCGGCACAGATACGCAGTATTTT.

The V gene is TRBV19, the J gene TRBJ1-1; D remains unclear. The V end was cut by 10 bases, the J end by 3 bases, with 21 bases between. The CDR3 covers 15 residues. CDR1 and CDR2 from the germline V gene are LNHDA and SQIVND (reference sequence). For the CDR3, the DNA is TGTGCCACCATTCCCCGGGCCACTCAGGACACTGAAGCTTTCTTT. Translation gives CATIPRATQDTEAFF.

This clonotype was counted between two and nine times. The genes are TRBV2 and TRBJ2-3; D ambiguous. The CDR3 spans 11 residues. Trimming removed 7 bases at V and 4 bases at J, with 6 bases between. Germline V CDR1 and CDR2: SNHLY, FYNNEI. The CDR3 coding sequence is TGTGCCAGCACATCGCCAGATACGCAGTATTTT. Encoded protein: CASTSPDTQYF.

Of note for this clonotype: This sequence may be a read error, since a much larger clone differs from it by one base. The chain combines TRBV5-1 with TRBJ2-3, with D tentatively TRBD2 (5 bases). With 0 bases removed from V and 8 bases from J, the gap between germline ends came to 13 bases. Germline CDR1 and CDR2: SGHRS and YFSETQ. The CDR3 extends over 14 amino acids. The CDR3 sequence is CASSLAGVSGTQYF. Here the CDR3 DNA reads TGCGCCAGCAGCTTGGCCGGGGTGTCAGGTACGCAGTATTTT.

A remark on this clonotype: Since a much larger clone is just one base distant, this may be a read error. This sequence joins TRBV5-1 and TRBJ2-5; 9 nucleotides line up with TRBD1. Germline V gives CDR1 SGHRS, CDR2 YFSETQ. This CDR3 region has 15 residues. CDR3 in DNA: TGCGCCAGCAGCACCGGGACAGGGACTCGAGAGGCCCAGTACTTC. Its translation is CASSTGTGTREAQYF.

In this sample, this clonotype turned up a few times. A much more abundant neighbour one base away suggests this may be a read error. The chain has TRBV7-6 and TRBJ2-7, with 9 bases matching TRBD2. CDR3 length: 16 amino acids. The trim removed 2 bases at V and 4 bases at J, leaving 9 bases unmatched. The germline V gene has CDR1 SGHVS and CDR2 FNYEAQ. The CDR3 DNA is TGTGCCAGCAGCTTACATGGCGCTAGCGGGATTTACGAGCAGTACTTC. Amino acid sequence: CASSLHGASGIYEQYF. The full variable domain, rest sourced from reference TRBV7-6 and TRBJ2-7, is GAGVSQSPRYKVTKRGQDVALRCDPISGHVSLYWYRQALGQGPEFLTYFNYEAQQDKSGLPNDRFSAERPEGSISTLTIQRTEQRDSAMYRCASSLHGASGIYEQYFGPGTRLTVT.

The genes are TRBV15 and TRBJ1-5; D uncertain. The CDR3 extends over 15 amino acids. Germline values: CDR1 LNHNV, CDR2 YYDKDF (reference sequence). The V gene lost 5 bases and the J gene lost 1 base, with 12 bases spanning the gap. CDR3 sequence: CATSLVLTSNQPQHF. DNA for the CDR3: TGTGCCACCAGCCTAGTACTGACGAGCAATCAGCCCCAGCATTTT.

This clonotype was found many times. This chain connects TRBV20-1 to TRBJ2-3, with unresolved D. From germline, CDR1 is DFQATT and CDR2 SNEGSKA (reference sequence). Trimming stripped 0 bases from V and 0 bases from J, with 7 bases between. The CDR3 totals 14 residues. DNA for the CDR3: TGCAGTGCTAGAGAAGGTGGTAGCACAGATACGCAGTATTTT. Encoded protein: CSAREGGSTDTQYF.

This chain connects TRBV19 to TRBJ2-7, with TRBD1 as a possible D gene (5 bases). CDR1 is LNHDA, CDR2 SQIVND, per germline (reference sequence). The CDR3 consists of 15 residues. The V end lost 9 bases, the J end lost 4 bases, and 22 bases lay between the germline ends. The CDR3 bases are TGTGCCAGCAGCTTCAGGGTAGCAGCGCTTTACGAGCAGTACTTC. As protein: CASSFRVAALYEQYF.

About this clonotype: The junction does not match germline at one end; this may be a read error. The DNA of the CDR3 is TGTGCCAGCAGCCAATTCACAGGGGAGGTGTTTTTT. Translation gives CASSQFTGEVFF. J is TRBJ2-2 and V is TRBV14; D is possibly TRBD1 (7 bases). The germline CDR1 and CDR2 sequences are SGHDN and FVKESK. This CDR3 is built from 12 residues.

Turning to this clonotype: The junction differs from germline at one of its ends, possibly a read error. This chain links TRBV20-1 with TRBJ1-1; 8 nucleotides line up with TRBD1. Germline loops: CDR1 DFQATT, CDR2 SNEGSKA (reference sequence). CDR3 length: 13 amino acids. CDR3 residues: CSATGTGGTGAFF. CDR3 nucleotides: TGCAGTGCCACCGGGACAGGTGGCACTGGAGCTTTCTTT.

This clonotype was detected ten times or more. The chain recombines TRBV12-3 or TRBV12-4 with TRBJ1-5, with TRBD1 as a possible D gene (6 bases). V lost 6 bases to trimming and J lost 3 bases, with 15 bases between them. The CDR3 loop spans 15 amino acids. CDR3 sequence (DNA): TGTGCCAGCAGCTTTTCGGGACACCTCAATCAGCCCCAGCATTTT. It yields the protein CASSFSGHLNQPQHF.

The sample holds many counts of this clonotype. The rearrangement links TRBV5-1 to TRBJ1-6; TRBD1 agrees at 9 bases. V was pared by 4 bases and J by 10 bases, with 6 bases of the junction left unmatched. Germline loops: CDR1 SGHRS, CDR2 YFSETQ. The CDR3 consists of 14 residues. DNA for the CDR3: TGCGCCAGCAGCAGGGGACAGGGAAACTCACCCCTCCACTTT. This encodes CASSRGQGNSPLHF. The whole variable domain, filled in from reference TRBV5-1 and TRBJ1-6, reads KAGVTQTPRYLIKTRGQQVTLSCSPISGHRSVSWYQQTPGQGLQFLFEYFSETQRNKGNFPGRFSGRQFSNSRSEMNVSTLELGDSALYLCASSRGQGNSPLHFGNGTRLTVT.